The T cell receptor (beta chain) described here comes from a study of T cell repertoires in cytomegalovirus infection (dated by TCRdb to 2018 to 2020). General notes on the study: The peptide stimulations were aimed at well-studied HLA-B-restricted epitopes as well as recently identified HLA-C-restricted CMV epitopes, whose presentation resists viral immunomodulation. Because public TCR beta signatures pointed to carriage of CMV infection together with the matching HLA type, the HLA type of each donor mattered for the analysis. The research as a whole found: In both this cohort and an independent roughly 350-donor cohort, the cumulative frequency of public TCR beta family members distinguished carriers of CMV infection plus the relevant HLA type. The ex vivo response was dominated by HLA-C-restricted CMV-specific TCR beta clonotypes, and the single most frequent clonotype in two of eight donors was supplied by these HLA-C-restricted clonotypes.

The sample's treatment or condition label, in plain terms: in vitro stimulation with specific CMV peptide epitopes to enrich CMV-specific T cells. Sequencing was performed on an Illumina HiSeq 1500. Clones were called with MiXCR by TCRdb after fastp trimmed the public reads at Q25, and only in-frame beta chains were retained. Under each unique CDR3 protein, matching rows form one entry showing the most common genes and DNA. For this sample there are 150,000 or so distinct CDR3 sequences; about 20% appear just once. The ten largest make up around a quarter of the sample. This clonotype was detected a few times. Its antigen target is currently unknown. No base quality information exists; no much larger clone differs at one position. The CDR3 covers 16 residues, taking in both the cysteine and the phenylalanine. Solely the CDR3 DNA is kept, with 48 bases framed from the first base. V lost 5 bases and J lost 0 bases; the stretch between them is 11 bases long. Sequences LGHNA (CDR1) and YSLEER (CDR2) are obtained from the germline V gene.

The specimen comprised CD8+ T cells from cultured PBMCs, sampled from culture after CMV antigen stimulation. This TCR derives from a human donor in good health (CMV status not recorded). Some clones in this sample may be carry-over from other donors' samples. The V gene is TRBV4-3 and the J gene is TRBJ2-6; the D region possibly corresponds to TRBD2 (5 bases align). The CDR3 in this case is CASSSDGVSGANVLTF. The bases are TGCGCCAGCAGCTCAGACGGGGTCTCTGGGGCCAACGTCCTGACTTTC.